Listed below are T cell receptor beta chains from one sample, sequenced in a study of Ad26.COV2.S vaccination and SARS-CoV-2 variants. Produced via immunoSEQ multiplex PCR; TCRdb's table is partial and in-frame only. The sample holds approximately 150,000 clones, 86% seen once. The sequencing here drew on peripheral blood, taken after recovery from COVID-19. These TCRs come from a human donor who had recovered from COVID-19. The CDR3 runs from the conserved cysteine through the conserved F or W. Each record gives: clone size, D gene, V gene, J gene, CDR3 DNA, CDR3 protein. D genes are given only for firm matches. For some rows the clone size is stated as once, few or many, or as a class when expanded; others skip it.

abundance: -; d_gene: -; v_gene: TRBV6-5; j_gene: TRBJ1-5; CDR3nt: TGTGCCAGCAGTTCAGGCATAGATAGCAATCAGCCCCAGCATTTT; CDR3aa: CASSSGIDSNQPQHF
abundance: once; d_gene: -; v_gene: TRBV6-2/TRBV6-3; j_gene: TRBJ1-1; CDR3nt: TGTGCCAGCAGTTACTCGCTGGCAATGAACACTGAAGCTTTCTTT; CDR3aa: CASSYSLAMNTEAFF
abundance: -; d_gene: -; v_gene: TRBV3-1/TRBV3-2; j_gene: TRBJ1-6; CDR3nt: TGTGCCAGCAGCCAAGAATTTGGACAGTATAATTCACCCCTCCACTTT; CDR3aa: CASSQEFGQYNSPLHF
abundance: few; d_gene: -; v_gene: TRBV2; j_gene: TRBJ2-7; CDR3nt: TGTGCCAGCAGTGAGCTTGGGGGACGAGGACGCTTC; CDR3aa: CASSELGGRGRF
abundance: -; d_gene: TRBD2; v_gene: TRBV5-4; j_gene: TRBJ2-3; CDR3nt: TGTGCCAGCAGCCCGAGCGGGGGGAAGGGCACAGATACGCAGTATTTT; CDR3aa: CASSPSGGKGTDTQYF
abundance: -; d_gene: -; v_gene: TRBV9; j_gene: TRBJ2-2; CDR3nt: TGTGCCAGCAGCGTAGTAGGGGGAGGCGGGCACGGGGAGCTGTTTTTT; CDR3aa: CASSVVGGGGHGELFF
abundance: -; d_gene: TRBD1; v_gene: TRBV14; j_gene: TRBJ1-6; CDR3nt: TGTGCCAGCAGCCTCGGACAGGGTTACAGGTCACCCCTCCACTTT; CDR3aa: CASSLGQGYRSPLHF
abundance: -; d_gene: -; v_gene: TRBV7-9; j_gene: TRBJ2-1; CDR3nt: TGTGCCAGCAGCTCCTCGGGGGCCGTGCAGTTCTTC; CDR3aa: CASSSSGAVQFF
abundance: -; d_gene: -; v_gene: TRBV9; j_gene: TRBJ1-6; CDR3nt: TGTGCCAGCAGCGTAGAGGACAGCTCCTATAATTCACCCCTCCACTTT; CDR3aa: CASSVEDSSYNSPLHF
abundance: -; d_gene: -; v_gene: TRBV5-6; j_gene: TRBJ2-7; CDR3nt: TGTGCCAGCAGCTCTGGGGGGATTAGCTCCTACGAGCAGTACTTC; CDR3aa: CASSSGGISSYEQYF
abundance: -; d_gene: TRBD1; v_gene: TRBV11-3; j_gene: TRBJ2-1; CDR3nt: TGTGCCAGCAGCTTCCAGGGGGACTCCTACAATGAGCAGTTCTTC; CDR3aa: CASSFQGDSYNEQFF
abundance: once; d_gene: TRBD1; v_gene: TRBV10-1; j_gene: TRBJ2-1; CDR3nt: TGCGCCAGCAGTGCGATACCGGGACAGGGTATCCATGAGCAGTTCTTC; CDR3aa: CASSAIPGQGIHEQFF
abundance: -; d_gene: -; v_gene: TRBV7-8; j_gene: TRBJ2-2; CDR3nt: TGTGCCAGCAGCTTTAAAGGGGCCGGGGAGCTGTTTTTT; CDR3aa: CASSFKGAGELFF
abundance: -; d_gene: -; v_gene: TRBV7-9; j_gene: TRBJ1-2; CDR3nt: TGTGCCAGCAGCTTATCCTTTTATGGCTATGGCTACACCTTC; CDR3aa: CASSLSFYGYGYTF
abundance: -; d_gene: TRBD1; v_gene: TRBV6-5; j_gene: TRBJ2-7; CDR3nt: TGTGCCAGCAGTCTCTGGACAGGGGGCATTATCGAGCAGTACTTC; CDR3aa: CASSLWTGGIIEQYF
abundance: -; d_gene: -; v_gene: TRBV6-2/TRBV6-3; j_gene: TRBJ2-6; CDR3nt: TGTGCCAGCAGTTACCCCTCTCACGGGACGTGGGAGGCCAACGTCCTGACTTTC; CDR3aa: CASSYPSHGTWEANVLTF
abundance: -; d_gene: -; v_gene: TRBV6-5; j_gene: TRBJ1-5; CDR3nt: TGTGCCAGCAGTCCGCAGGGTTTAAGTAATCAGCCCCAGCATTTT; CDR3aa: CASSPQGLSNQPQHF
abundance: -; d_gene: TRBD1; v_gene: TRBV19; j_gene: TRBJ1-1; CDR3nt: TGTGCCAGTAGTATAGATGTTAGGACAGGCCTAAACACTGAAGCTTTCTTT; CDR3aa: CASSIDVRTGLNTEAFF
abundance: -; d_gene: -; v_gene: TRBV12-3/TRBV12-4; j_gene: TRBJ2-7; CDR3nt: TGTGCCAGCAGTTTAACCGGGGGCTACGAGCAGTACTTC; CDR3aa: CASSLTGGYEQYF
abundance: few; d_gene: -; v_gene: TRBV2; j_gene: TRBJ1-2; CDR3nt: TGTGCCAGCAGTAGTCTGGGCAGTGTTTATGGCTACACCTTC; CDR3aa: CASSSLGSVYGYTF
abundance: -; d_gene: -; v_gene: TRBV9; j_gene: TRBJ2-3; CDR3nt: TGTGCCAGCAGCGTATTCCCAACAGGCCAAAGCACAGATACGCAGTATTTT; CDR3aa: CASSVFPTGQSTDTQYF
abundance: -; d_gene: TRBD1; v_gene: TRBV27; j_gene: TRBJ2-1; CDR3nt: TGTGCCAGCAGTTTATGGGACAGGGGGCGGGTTAATGAGCAGTTCTTC; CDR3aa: CASSLWDRGRVNEQFF
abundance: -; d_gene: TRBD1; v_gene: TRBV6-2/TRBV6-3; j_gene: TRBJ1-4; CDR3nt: TGTGCCAGCAGTTACCCGGACAGGCCTGAAAAACTGTTTTTT; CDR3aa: CASSYPDRPEKLFF